This T cell receptor (beta chain) stems from a study of shared clonotypes between healthy human individuals (TCRdb year 2020). Some background on the complete study: The cohort comprised two women and a few men aged 18 to 49 years. Libraries were prepared and TCR repertoires were sequenced by different laboratories using diverse techniques, in order to increase sequencing depth and limit assay-specific biases. Between about 0.94 and 8.9 billion PBMCs per donor were obtained by leukapheresis. Per donor, three plates each were used for CD4 naive and CD4 memory, two for CD8 naive, and one for CD8 memory. The study deeply sequenced blood TCR repertoires of about 5 healthy adults to estimate repertoire size and the extent of clonotype sharing between individuals. Study-wide findings and limitations: Across four donors, around 5% of naive CD4, approximately 4% of naive CD8, approximately 2.5% of memory CD4, and under 0.45% of memory CD8 clonotypes were shared. Because the study included only a small number of donors, the genetic and exposure-history diversity represented was limited. Incomplete sequencing was indicated by rarefaction of sorted-subset datasets, despite the large sequencing depth. Sampling was limited to blood, and TCR repertoires in tissue likely differ from TCR repertoires in blood. Clonotypes shared by all four sorted-subset donors showed higher generation probabilities than non-shared clonotypes. Based on pairwise subsampling, the degree of clonotype sharing among donors was expected to be affected by sequencing depth. Estimated clonotype richness was generally larger for naive than for memory subsets.

Using the deep immunoSEQ assay, TCR CDR3 regions were amplified from genomic DNA by multiplex PCR. For each cell subset, the extracted genomic DNA was distributed evenly across all wells of several immunoSEQ 96-well plates, and each plate served as one replicate. For sorted subsets, each replicate PCR was loaded with approximately 200 ng genomic DNA, equivalent to 30,000 or so T cell genomes. Purified libraries were quantified with a Qubit 3.0 fluorometer, sized on a Bioanalyzer 2100, and re-quantified with the KAPA Library Quantification kit. Every immunoSEQ 96-well plate was sequenced on a dedicated single-read 150-cycle Illumina NextSeq 550 flow cell. The original methods were these. Because the immunoSEQ output included only junctional sequences and no quality scores, the filtering could not be the same as the filtering used for full-length reads. To assign V/J genes and CDR3, sequences were annotated against IMGT germline references using PyIR, a Python wrapper for IgBLAST v1.9. Reads with weak V/J assignments (E-value above 1e-6), missing CDR3, stop codons, out-of-frame junctions, or ambiguous translated residues were removed. A V3J clonotype was defined by an identical inferred V gene, J gene, and CDR3 amino acid sequence. To compute the percentage overlap between repertoires, the number of shared unique clonotypes was divided by the size of the smaller repertoire. RTK rarefaction, the Chao1 estimator, and Recon v2.1 estimates of unobserved clonotypes were used to assess repertoire richness. Generation probabilities were computed with OLGA for all TCRbeta clonotypes obtained by the gDNA method from a few donors. In its TCRdb copy, this immuneACCESS table keeps in-frame sequences only and misses some clones. Where compared with another copy, unresolved V genes explain less than half of these, and the others have no known cause. D and trimming were read from the DNA, whereas the V and J calls and clone size are those reported in that table. For this sample there are around 1.5 million clones; nearly 99% appear just once. The ten largest clones capture less than 0.55% of the sample.

The V end gives up 3 bases and the J end 7 bases, leaving 11 bases in the junction not matched to a gene. The CDR3 goes from the cysteine to the phenylalanine over 16 residues. Only CDR3 DNA is held: 48 bases, read in frame from base 1. Looking up the germline V gene yields CDR1 KGHSH and CDR2 LQKENI. Healthy HIV-negative adults with no recently reported acute infections or vaccinations were included as donors. All donors were Caucasian adults living in Nashville, Tennessee, USA. CD4+ T cells were enriched by magnetic negative selection, after which naive cells were positively selected on CD45RA and the negative fraction was taken as the memory subset. After blood collection by leukapheresis, PBMCs were isolated using Ficoll-Histopaque density gradient centrifugation and then cryopreserved in the vapor phase of liquid nitrogen. Purity and quantity of every magnetically sorted T cell population were checked by analytical flow cytometry. Genomic DNA was isolated from every sorted fraction and measured by UV absorbance on a Nanodrop 2000c.

For this clone: Its specific antigen is unknown. No much larger clone is present one base from it, and per-base qualities are unavailable.

Recombination joined TRBV18 with TRBJ2-7, with TRBD2 matching 11 junction bases. This receptor was identified in a man aged 25 to 40 in good health. Material: naive CD4+ T cells sorted from blood. What this sample's cell subset or site label stands for: CD45RA+ positively selected. The sequenced DNA is TGTGCCAGCTCACCCCCCGCGATAGCGGGAGGGTTGGAGCAGTACTTC. The encoded protein is CASSPPAIAGGLEQYF.